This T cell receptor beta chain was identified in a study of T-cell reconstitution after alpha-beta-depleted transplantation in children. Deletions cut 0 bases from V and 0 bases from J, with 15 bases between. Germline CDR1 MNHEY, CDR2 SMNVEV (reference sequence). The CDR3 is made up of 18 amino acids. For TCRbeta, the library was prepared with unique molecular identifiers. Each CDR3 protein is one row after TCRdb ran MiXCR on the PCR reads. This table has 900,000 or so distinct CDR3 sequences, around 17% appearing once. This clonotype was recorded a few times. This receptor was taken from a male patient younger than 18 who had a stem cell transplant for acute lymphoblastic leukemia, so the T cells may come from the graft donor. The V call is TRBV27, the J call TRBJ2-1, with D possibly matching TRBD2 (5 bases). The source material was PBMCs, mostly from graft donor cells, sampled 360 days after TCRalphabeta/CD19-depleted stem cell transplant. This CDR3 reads CASSLSEAWRSSYNEQFF. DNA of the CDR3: TGTGCCAGCAGTTTATCGGAGGCCTGGAGGAGCTCCTACAATGAGCAGTTCTTC.